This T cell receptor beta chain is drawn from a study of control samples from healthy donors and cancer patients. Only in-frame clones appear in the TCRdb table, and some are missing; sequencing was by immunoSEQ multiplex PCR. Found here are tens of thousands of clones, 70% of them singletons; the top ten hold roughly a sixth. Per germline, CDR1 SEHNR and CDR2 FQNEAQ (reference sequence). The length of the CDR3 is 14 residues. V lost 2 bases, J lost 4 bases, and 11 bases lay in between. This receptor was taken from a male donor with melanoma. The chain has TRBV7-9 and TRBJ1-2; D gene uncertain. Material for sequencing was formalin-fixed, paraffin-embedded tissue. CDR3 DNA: TGTGCCAGCAGCTTATCTGGCAGCCTCTATGGCTACACCTTC. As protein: CASSLSGSLYGYTF.